This T cell receptor (beta chain) appears in the sequencing data of a study of cytomegalovirus exposure and HLA in healthy donors. General study points: Association of approximately 18,000 TCR beta sequences with HLA alleles was found at 0.05 false discovery rate in a later analysis.

PCR primers comprised 60 Vbeta and 13 Jbeta primers. Assay used: immunoSEQ multiplex PCR; TCRdb lists only in-frame clones, some missing. The repertoire includes approximately 140,000 clones, 70% to 85% of them detected once, and roughly 1.2% sits in the top ten. A word on this clone: The antigen remains unidentified.

Healthy bone marrow donors formed the donor group. CDR3 length equals 17 residues. Trimming took 3 bases from V and 4 from J; bases not matched to a gene: 10. From germline, CDR1 is SNHLY and CDR2 FYNNEI. This TCR derives from a boy between 5 and 17 years old in good health and CMV-seronegative. The sequenced material came from PBMCs. The J gene is TRBJ2-1, the V gene TRBV2, with 9 bases matching TRBD2. Here the CDR3 DNA reads TGTGCCAGCAGTGATCCCTTAGCGGGAGACCCTTACAATGAGCAGTTCTTC. Protein product: CASSDPLAGDPYNEQFF.